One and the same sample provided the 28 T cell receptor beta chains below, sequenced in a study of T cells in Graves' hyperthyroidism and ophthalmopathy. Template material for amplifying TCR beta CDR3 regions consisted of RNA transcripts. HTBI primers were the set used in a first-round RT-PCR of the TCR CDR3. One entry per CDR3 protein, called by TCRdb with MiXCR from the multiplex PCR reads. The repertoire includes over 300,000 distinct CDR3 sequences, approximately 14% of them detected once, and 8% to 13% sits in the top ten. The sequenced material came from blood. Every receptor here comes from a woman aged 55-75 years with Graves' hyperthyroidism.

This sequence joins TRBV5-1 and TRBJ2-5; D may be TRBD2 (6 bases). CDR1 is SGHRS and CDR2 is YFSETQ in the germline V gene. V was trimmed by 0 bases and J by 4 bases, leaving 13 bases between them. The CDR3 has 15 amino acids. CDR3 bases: TGCGCCAGCAGCTTGGAGCCTAGCGCCCGAGAGACCCAGTACTTC. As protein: CASSLEPSARETQYF.

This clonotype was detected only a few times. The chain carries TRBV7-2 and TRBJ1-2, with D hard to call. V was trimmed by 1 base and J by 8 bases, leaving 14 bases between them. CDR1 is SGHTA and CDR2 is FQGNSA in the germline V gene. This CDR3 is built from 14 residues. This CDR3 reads CASSLGAGLRGYTF. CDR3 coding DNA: TGTGCCAGCAGCTTAGGTGCAGGTTTGCGGGGCTACACCTTC.

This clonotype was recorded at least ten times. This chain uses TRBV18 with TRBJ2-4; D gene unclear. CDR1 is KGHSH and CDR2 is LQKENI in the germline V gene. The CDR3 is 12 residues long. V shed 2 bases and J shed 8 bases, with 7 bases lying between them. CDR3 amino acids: CASSPGVDIQYF. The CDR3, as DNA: TGTGCCAGCTCACCAGGGGTTGACATTCAGTACTTC. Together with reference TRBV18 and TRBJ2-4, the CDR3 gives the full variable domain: NAGVMQNPRHLVRRRGQEARLRCSPMKGHSHVYWYRQLPEEGLKFMVYLQKENIIDESGMPKERFSAEFPKEGPSILRIQQVVRGDSAAYFCASSPGVDIQYFGAGTRLSVL.

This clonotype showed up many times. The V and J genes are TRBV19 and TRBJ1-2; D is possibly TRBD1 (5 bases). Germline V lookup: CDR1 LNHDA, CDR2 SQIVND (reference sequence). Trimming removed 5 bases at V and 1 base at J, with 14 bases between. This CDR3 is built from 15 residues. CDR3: CASSPPGRVNYGYTF. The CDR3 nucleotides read TGTGCCAGTAGTCCTCCGGGACGGGTTAACTATGGCTACACCTTC.

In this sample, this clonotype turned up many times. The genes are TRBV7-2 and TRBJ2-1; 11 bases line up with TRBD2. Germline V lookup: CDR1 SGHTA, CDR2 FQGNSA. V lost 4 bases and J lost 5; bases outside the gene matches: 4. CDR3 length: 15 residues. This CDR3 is CASSSSGRRDNEQFF. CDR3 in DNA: TGTGCCAGCAGCTCTAGCGGGAGGCGGGACAATGAGCAGTTCTTC.

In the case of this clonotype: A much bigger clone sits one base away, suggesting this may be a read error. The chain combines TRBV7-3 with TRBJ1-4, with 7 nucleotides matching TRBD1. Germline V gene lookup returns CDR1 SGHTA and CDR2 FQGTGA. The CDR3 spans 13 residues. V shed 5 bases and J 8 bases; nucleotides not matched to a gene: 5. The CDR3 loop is CASSDMTGEKLFF. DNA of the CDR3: TGTGCCAGCAGCGATATGACAGGGGAAAAACTGTTTTTT.

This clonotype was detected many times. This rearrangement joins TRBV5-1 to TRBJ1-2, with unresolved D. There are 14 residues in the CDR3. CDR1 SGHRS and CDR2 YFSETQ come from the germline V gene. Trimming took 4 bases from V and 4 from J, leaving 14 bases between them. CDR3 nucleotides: TGCGCCAGCAGCCCCCCGGTTGACGCCTATGGCTACACCTTC. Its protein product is CASSPPVDAYGYTF.

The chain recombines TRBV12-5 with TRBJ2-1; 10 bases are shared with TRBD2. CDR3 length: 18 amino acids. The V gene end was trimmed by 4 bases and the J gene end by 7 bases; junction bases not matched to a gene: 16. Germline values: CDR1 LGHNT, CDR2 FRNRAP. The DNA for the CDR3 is TGTGCTAGTGGTTCGAGGATAGCGGGAGGCCGAACGGGGAATGAGCAGTTCTTC. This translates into CASGSRIAGGRTGNEQFF.

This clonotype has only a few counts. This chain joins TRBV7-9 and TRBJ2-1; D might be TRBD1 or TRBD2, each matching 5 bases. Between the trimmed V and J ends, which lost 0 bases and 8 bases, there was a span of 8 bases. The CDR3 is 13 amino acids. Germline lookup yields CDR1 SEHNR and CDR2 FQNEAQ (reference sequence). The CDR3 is CASSLAREYEQFF. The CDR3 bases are TGTGCCAGCAGCTTAGCCAGGGAGTATGAGCAGTTCTTC.

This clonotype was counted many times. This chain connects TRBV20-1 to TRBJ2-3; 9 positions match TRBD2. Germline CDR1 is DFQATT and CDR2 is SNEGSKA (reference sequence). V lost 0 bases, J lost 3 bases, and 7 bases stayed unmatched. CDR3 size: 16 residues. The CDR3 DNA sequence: TGCAGTGCTAGAGATAGCGGGGGCGTCGGAACAGATACGCAGTATTTT. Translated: CSARDSGGVGTDTQYF.

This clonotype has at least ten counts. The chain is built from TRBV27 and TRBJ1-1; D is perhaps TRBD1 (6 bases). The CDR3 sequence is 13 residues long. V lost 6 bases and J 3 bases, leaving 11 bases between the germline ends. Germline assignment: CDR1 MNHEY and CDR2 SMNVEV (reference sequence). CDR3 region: CASRSGAHTEAFF. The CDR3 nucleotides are TGTGCCAGCAGATCAGGGGCACACACTGAAGCTTTCTTT.

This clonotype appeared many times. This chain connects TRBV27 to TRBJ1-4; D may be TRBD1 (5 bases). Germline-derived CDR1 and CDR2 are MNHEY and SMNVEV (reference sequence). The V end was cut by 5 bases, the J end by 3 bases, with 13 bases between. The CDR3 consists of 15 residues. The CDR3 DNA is TGTGCCAGCAGTGCCCTAGGGGCCTCTAATGAAAAACTGTTTTTT. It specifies CASSALGASNEKLFF.

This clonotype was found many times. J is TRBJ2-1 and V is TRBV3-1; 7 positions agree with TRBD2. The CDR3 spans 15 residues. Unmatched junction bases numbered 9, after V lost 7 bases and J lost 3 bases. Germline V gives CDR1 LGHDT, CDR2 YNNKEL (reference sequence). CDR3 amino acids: CASTPGLAVYNEQFF. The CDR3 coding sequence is TGTGCCAGCACACCGGGGCTAGCGGTCTACAATGAGCAGTTCTTC.

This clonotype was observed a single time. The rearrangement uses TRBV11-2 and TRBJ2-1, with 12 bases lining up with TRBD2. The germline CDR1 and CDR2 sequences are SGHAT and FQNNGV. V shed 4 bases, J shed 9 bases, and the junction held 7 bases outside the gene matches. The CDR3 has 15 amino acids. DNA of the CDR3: TGTGCCAGCAGCTACGGGACTAGCGGGCGGGCTGAGCAGTTCTTC. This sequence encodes CASSYGTSGRAEQFF. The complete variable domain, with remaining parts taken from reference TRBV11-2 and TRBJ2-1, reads EAGVAQSPRYKIIEKRQSVAFWCNPISGHATLYWYQQILGQGPKLLIQFQNNGVVDDSQLPKDRFSAERLKGVDSTLKIQPAKLEDSAVYLCASSYGTSGRAEQFFGPGTRLTVL.

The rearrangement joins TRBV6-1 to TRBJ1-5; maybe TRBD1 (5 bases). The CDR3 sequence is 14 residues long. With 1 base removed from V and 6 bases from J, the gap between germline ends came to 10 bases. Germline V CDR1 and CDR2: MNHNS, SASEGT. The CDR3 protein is CASSEGGISQPQHF. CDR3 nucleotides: TGTGCCAGCAGTGAAGGGGGGATTAGTCAGCCCCAGCATTTT.

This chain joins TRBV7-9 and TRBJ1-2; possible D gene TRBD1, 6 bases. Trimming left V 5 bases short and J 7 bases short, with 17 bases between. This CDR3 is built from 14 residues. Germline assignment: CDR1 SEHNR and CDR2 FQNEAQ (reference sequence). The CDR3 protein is CASSGRGGSIGYTF. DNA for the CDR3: TGTGCCAGCAGCGGGAGAGGGGGTTCGATTGGCTACACCTTC.

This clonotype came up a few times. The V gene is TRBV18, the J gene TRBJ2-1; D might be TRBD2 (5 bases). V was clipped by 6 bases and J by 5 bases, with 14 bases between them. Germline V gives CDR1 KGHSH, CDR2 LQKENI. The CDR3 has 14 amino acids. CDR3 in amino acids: CASSPGSADNEQFF. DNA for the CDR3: TGTGCCAGCTCGCCGGGTAGCGCGGACAATGAGCAGTTCTTC.

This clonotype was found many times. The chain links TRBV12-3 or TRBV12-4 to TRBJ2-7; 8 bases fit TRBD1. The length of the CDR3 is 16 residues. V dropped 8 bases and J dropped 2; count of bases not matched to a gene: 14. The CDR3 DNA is TGTGCCAGCTCGCCGAACCCAGGGACAGGCACCTACGAGCAGTACTTC. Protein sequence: CASSPNPGTGTYEQYF.

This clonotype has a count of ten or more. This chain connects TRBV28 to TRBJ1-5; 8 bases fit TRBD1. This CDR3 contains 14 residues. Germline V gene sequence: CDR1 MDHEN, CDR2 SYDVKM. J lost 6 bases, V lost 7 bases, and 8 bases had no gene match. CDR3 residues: CASNTGTGAQPQHF. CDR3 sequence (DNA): TGTGCCAGCAACACCGGGACAGGCGCTCAGCCCCAGCATTTT.

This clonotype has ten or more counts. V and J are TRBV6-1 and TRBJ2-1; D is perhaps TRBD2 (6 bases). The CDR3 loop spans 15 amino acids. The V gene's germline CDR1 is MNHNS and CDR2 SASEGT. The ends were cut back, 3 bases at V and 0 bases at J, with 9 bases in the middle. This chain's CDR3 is CASSDAGHSYNEQFF. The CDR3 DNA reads TGTGCCAGCAGTGATGCGGGGCACTCCTACAATGAGCAGTTCTTC.

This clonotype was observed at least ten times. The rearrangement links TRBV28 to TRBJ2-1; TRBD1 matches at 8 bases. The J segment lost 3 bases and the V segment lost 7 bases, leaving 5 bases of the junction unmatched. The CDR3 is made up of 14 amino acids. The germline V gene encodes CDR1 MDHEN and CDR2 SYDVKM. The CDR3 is CASNHRGNYNEQFF. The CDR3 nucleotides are TGTGCCAGCAACCACAGGGGGAACTACAATGAGCAGTTCTTC.

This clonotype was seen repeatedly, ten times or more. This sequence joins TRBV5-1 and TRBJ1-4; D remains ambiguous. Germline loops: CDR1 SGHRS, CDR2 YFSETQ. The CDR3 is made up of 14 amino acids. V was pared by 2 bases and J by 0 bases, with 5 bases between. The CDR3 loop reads CASSLESTNEKLFF. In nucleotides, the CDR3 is TGCGCCAGCAGCTTAGAATCAACTAATGAAAAACTGTTTTTT.

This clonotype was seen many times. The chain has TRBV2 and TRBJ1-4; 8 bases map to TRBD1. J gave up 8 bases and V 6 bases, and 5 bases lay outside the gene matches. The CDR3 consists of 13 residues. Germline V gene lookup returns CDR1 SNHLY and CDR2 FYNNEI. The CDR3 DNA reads TGTGCCAGCAGGGGACAGGTTGAAGAAAAACTGTTTTTT. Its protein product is CASRGQVEEKLFF.

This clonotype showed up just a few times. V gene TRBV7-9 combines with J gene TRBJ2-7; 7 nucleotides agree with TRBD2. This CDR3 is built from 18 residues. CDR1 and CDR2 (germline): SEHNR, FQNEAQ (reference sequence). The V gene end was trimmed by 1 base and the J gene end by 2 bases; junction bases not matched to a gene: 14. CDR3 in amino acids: CASSLGDYYLDLTYEQYF. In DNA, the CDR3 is TGTGCCAGCAGCTTAGGGGACTACTACCTAGATCTGACCTACGAGCAGTACTTC.

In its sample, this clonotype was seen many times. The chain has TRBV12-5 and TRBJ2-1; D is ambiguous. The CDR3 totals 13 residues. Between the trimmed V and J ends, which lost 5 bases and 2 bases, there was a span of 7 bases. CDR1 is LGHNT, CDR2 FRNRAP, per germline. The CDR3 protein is CASGNYAYNEQFF. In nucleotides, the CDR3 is TGTGCTAGTGGTAACTACGCCTACAATGAGCAGTTCTTC. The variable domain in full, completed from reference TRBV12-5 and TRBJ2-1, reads DARVTQTPRHKVTEMGQEVTMRCQPILGHNTVFWYRQTMMQGLELLAYFRNRAPLDDSGMPKDRFSAEMPDATLATLKIQPSEPRDSAVYFCASGNYAYNEQFFGPGTRLTVL.

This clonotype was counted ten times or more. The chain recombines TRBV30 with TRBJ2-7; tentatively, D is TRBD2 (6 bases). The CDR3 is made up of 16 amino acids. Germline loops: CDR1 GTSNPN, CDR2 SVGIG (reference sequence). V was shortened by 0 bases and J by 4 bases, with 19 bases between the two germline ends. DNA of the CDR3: TGTGCCTGGAGTGTACGAGGTCTGGTGCGGGGTTACGAGCAGTACTTC. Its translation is CAWSVRGLVRGYEQYF.

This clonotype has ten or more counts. CDR3 sequence: CAWKGSFNYGYTF. The DNA for the CDR3 is TGTGCCTGGAAGGGCAGTTTTAACTATGGCTACACCTTC. The V gene is TRBV30, the J gene TRBJ1-2; D remains ambiguous. V was shortened by 4 bases and J by 1 base, with 10 bases between the two germline ends. Germline V gene data show CDR1 as GTSNPN and CDR2 as SVGIG (reference sequence). The CDR3 is 13 amino acids.

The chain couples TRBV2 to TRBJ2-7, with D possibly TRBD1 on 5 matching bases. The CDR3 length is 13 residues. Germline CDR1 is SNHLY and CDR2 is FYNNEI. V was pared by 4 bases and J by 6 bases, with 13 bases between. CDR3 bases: TGTGCCAGCAGTGGGACCTTTAGGGGCGAGCAGTACTTC. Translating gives CASSGTFRGEQYF.